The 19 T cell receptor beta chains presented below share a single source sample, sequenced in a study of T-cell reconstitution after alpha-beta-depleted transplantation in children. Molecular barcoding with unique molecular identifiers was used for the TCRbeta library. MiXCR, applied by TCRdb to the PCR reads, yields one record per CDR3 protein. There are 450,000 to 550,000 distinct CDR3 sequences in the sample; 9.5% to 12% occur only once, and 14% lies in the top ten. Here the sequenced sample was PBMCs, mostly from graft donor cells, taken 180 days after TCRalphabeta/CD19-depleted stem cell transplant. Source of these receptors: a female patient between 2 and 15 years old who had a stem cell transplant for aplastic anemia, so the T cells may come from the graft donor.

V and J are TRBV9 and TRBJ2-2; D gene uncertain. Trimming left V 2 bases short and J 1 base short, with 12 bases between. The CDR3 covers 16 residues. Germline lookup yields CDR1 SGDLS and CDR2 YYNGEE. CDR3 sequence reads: CASSVFPDWNTGELFF. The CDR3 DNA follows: TGTGCCAGCAGCGTTTTCCCCGACTGGAACACCGGGGAGCTGTTTTTT.

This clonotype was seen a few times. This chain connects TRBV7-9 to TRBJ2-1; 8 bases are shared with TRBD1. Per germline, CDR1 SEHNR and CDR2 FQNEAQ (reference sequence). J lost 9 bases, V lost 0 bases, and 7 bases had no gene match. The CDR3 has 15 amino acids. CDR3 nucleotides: TGTGCCAGCAGCTTAGCGACTTACAGGGGGATTGAGCAGTTCTTC. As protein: CASSLATYRGIEQFF.

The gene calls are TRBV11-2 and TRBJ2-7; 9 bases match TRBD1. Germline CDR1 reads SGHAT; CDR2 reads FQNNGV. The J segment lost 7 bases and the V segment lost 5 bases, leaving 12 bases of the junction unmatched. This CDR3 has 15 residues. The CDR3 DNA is TGTGCCAGCAGCCCCAACAGGGGGCGATCGGAAGAGCAGTACGTC. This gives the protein CASSPNRGRSEEQYV.

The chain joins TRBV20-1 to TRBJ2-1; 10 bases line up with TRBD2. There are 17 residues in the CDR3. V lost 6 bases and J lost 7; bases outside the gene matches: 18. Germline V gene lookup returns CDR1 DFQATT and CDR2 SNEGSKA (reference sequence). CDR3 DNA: TGCAGTGCCGAACGGGCTAGCGGGAGAGTTAGGCTGAATGAGCAGTTCTTC. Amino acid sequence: CSAERASGRVRLNEQFF.

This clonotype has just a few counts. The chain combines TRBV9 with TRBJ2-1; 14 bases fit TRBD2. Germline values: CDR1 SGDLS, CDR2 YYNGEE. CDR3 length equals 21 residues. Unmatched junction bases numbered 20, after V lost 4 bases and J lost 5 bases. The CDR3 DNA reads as TGTGCCAGCAGCCTTCCCTGGGGGACTAGCGGGAGAGACCCTTTGGACAATGAGCAGTTCTTC. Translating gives CASSLPWGTSGRDPLDNEQFF.

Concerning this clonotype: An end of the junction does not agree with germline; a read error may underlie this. The CDR3 here is CASSYNRGAGSNQPHHF. The CDR3 coding sequence is TGTGCCAGCAGTTACAATAGGGGGGCGGGGAGCAATCAGCCCCATCATTTT. V usage is TRBV6-5 and J usage is TRBJ1-5; tentative D call: TRBD1 (6 bases). The germline CDR1 and CDR2 sequences are MNHEY and SVGAGI. The CDR3 consists of 17 residues.

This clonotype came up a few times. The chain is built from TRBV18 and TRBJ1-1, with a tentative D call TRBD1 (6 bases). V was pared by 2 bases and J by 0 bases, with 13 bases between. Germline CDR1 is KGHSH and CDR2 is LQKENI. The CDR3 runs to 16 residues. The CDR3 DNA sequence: TGTGCCAGCTCACCAGGGGGCTACATGCTGAACACTGAAGCTTTCTTT. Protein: CASSPGGYMLNTEAFF.

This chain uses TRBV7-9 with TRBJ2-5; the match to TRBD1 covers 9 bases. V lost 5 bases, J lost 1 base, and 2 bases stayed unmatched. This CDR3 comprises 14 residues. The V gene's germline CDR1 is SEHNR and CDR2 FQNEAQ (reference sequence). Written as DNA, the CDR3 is TGTGCCAGCAGCCGGGACAGGGCCCAAGAGACCCAGTACTTC. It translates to CASSRDRAQETQYF.

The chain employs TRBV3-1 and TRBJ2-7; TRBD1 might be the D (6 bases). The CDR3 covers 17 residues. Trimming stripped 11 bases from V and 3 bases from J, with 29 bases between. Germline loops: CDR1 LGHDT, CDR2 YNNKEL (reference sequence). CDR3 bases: TGTGCCTGCTGCCTCAGACCCCGGATGACAGGAGTCTACGAGCAGTACTTC. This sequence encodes CACCLRPRMTGVYEQYF.

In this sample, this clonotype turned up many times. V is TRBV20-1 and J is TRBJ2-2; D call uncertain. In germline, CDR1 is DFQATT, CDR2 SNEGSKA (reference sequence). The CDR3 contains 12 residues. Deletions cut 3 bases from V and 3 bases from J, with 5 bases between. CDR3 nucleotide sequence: TGCAGTGCTAGCCCGGACACCGGGGAGCTGTTTTTT. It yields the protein CSASPDTGELFF.

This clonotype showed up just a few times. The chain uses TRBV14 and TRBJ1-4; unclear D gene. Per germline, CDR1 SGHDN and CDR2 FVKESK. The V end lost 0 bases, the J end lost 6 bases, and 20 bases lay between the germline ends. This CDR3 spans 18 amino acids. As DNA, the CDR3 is TGTGCCAGCAGCCAAGATCTCGATGGGAGGGAATCTGATGAAAAACTGTTTTTT. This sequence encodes CASSQDLDGRESDEKLFF.

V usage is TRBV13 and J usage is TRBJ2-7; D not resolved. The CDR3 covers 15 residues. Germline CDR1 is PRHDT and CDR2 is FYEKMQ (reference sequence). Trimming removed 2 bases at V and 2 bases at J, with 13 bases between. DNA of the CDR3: TGTGCCAGCAGCTTAAGTCTGGCAGAAACCTACGAGCAGTACGTC. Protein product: CASSLSLAETYEQYV.

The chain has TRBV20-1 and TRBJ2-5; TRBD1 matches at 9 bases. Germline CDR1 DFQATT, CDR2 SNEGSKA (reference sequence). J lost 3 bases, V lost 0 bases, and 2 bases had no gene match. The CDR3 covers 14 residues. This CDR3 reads CSARDDRGEETQYF. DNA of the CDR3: TGCAGTGCTAGAGACGACAGGGGGGAAGAGACCCAGTACTTC.

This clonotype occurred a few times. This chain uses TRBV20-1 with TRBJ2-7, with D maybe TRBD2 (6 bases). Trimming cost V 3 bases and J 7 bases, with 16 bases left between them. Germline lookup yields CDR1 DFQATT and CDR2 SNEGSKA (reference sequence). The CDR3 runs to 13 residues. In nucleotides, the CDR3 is TGCAGTGCTAGGCAAGCGGGTAGGATTGAGCAGTACTTC. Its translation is CSARQAGRIEQYF.

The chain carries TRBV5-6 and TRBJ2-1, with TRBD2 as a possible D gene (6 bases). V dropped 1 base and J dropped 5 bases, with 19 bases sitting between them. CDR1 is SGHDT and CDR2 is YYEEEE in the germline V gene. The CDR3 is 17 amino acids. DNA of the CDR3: TGTGCCAGCAGCTTGTTGGGACTCCTATCGAAAGACAATGAGCAGTTCTTC. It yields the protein CASSLLGLLSKDNEQFF.

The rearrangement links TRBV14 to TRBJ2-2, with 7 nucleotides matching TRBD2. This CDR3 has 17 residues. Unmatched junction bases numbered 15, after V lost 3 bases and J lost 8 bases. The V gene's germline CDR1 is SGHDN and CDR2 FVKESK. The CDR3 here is CASSQLMNREAKGELFF. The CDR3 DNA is TGTGCCAGCAGCCAGTTAATGAATCGGGAGGCCAAGGGGGAGCTGTTTTTT.

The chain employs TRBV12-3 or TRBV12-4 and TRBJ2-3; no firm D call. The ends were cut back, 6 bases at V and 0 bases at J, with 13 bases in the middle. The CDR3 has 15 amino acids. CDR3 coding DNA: TGTGCCAGCAGCCCCTCTACGGATAGCACAGATACGCAGTATTTT. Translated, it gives CASSPSTDSTDTQYF.

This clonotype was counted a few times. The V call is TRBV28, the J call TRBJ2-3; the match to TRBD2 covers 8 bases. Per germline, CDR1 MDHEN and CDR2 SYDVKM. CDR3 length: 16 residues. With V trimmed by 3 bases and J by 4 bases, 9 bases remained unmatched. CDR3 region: CASSLTAGVGPDTQYF. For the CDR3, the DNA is TGTGCCAGCAGTTTGACAGCGGGAGTCGGTCCAGATACGCAGTATTTT.

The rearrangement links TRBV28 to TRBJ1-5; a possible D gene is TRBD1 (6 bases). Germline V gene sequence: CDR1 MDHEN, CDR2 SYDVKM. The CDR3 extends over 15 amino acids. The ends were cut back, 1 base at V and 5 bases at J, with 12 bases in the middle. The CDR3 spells CASSLYGAGDQPQHF. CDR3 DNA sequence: TGTGCCAGCAGTTTATACGGGGCAGGGGATCAGCCCCAGCATTTT. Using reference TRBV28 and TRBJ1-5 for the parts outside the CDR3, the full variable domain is DVKVTQSSRYLVKRTGEKVFLECVQDMDHENMFWYRQDPGLGLRLIYFSYDVKMKEKGDIPEGYSVSREKKERFSLILESASTNQTSMYLCASSLYGAGDQPQHFGDGTRLSIL.